This TCR beta chain was identified during a study of shared clonotypes between healthy human individuals. V was trimmed by 3 bases and J by 3 bases, leaving 12 bases between them. CDR3 length: 14 amino acids. Germline CDR1 GTSNPN, CDR2 SVGIG (reference sequence). At least ten counts were recorded for this clone. Other DNA sequences in the sample encode the same CDR3. The deep-level immunoSEQ assay was used. Every immunoSEQ plate was one replicate of a subset's evenly spread DNA. Ten immunoSEQ deep assay plates held the unsorted PBMC DNA. The data were produced by immunoSEQ multiplex PCR, yet TCRdb's version contains in-frame clones alone and is incomplete. The sample holds 470,000 or so clones; more than 65% are singletons and the top ten take approximately 11%.

The receptor's source is a woman in her thirties or forties in good health. Some clones in this sample may be carry-over from other donors' samples. Sequencing was carried out using PBMCs. This chain joins TRBV30 and TRBJ1-3; weak D call: TRBD1 (6 bases). The DNA of the CDR3 is TGTGCCTGGAGATCACAGGGATTTGGAAACACCATATATTTT. It yields the protein CAWRSQGFGNTIYF.